These 20 T cell receptor beta chains were sequenced from one sample in a study of T cell responses to AZD1222 COVID-19 vaccine (dated by TCRdb to the early 2020s). The library relied on the immunoSEQ multiplex PCR assay. Drawn from immuneACCESS, this table holds only the in-frame rearrangements with V and J called that TCRdb kept. Clones are partly lost; checked studies trace under half to an unresolved V gene and leave the rest unexplained. In this sample the table shows roughly 120,000 clones, about 92% of which occur a single time. The ten largest account for approximately 7.9% of the sample. The sample's time point label, in plain terms: about 28 days (+/-7) after the second vaccine dose. Sequencing was performed on peripheral blood, taken 28 days after the second AZD1222 dose. The receptors were sampled from an adult who received the AZD1222 COVID-19 vaccine.

The chain uses TRBV4-2 and TRBJ1-6; no clear D gene. Germline values: CDR1 LGHNA, CDR2 YNFKEQ. The CDR3 loop spans 15 amino acids. V dropped 3 bases and J dropped 5 bases, with 11 bases sitting between them. This CDR3 reads CASSQEERNNSPLHF. The CDR3 region has the DNA TGTGCCAGCAGCCAGGAGGAGCGGAATAATTCACCCCTCCACTTT.

This sequence joins TRBV19 and TRBJ2-3; the match to TRBD2 covers 10 bases. CDR1 LNHDA and CDR2 SQIVND come from the germline V gene (reference sequence). The CDR3 runs 14 residues. V shed 10 bases, J shed 7 bases, and the junction held 11 bases outside the gene matches. The CDR3 sequence is CATRSGGGSNTQYF. In DNA, the CDR3 is TGTGCCACCCGAAGCGGGGGGGGCAGTAATACGCAGTATTTT.

This clone has a single count. In DNA form, the CDR3 reads TGTGCCAGCAGTACTCTCGGGAGGGCCTGGACCGGGGAGCTGTTTTTT. Translating gives CASSTLGRAWTGELFF. The chain is built from TRBV9 and TRBJ2-2; 8 nucleotides align to TRBD2. Germline assignment: CDR1 SGDLS and CDR2 YYNGEE. Losses at the gene ends were 5 bases for V and 5 bases for J; bases not matched to a gene: 11. This CDR3 is built from 16 residues.

This chain uses TRBV2 with TRBJ1-3; no clear D. Germline V gives CDR1 SNHLY, CDR2 FYNNEI. The CDR3 covers 14 residues. The V end lost 6 bases, the J end lost 0 bases, and 9 bases lay between the germline ends. The DNA of the CDR3 is TGTGCCAGCAGCGGCGGGAGCTCTGGAAACACCATATATTTT. Translated: CASSGGSSGNTIYF.

The count of this clone is one. V and J are TRBV2 and TRBJ1-5; D call uncertain. Germline CDR1 and CDR2: SNHLY and FYNNEI. CDR3 length: 13 residues. Trimming shortened V by 6 bases and J by 0 bases, and 6 bases separated the two germline ends. The CDR3 reads CASRSDSNQPQHF. CDR3 DNA: TGTGCCAGCAGGTCTGATAGCAATCAGCCCCAGCATTTT. The variable domain in full, completed from reference TRBV2 and TRBJ1-5, reads EPEVTQTPSHQVTQMGQEVILRCVPISNHLYFYWYRQILGQKVEFLVSFYNNEISEKSEIFDDQFSVERPDGSNFTLKIRSTKLEDSAMYFCASRSDSNQPQHFGDGTRLSIL.

This chain joins TRBV9 and TRBJ1-2; perhaps TRBD1 as D (5 bases). Germline V gene lookup returns CDR1 SGDLS and CDR2 YYNGEE. The CDR3 has 15 residues. Trimming shortened V by 0 bases and J by 0 bases, and 9 bases separated the two germline ends. As DNA, the CDR3 is TGTGCCAGCAGCGTAGGGCAGGGAGCTAACTATGGCTACACCTTC. This encodes CASSVGQGANYGYTF. The full variable domain, completed using reference TRBV9 and TRBJ1-2, is DSGVTQTPKHLITATGQRVTLRCSPRSGDLSVYWYQQSLDQGLQFLIQYYNGEERAKGNILERFSAQQFPDLHSELNLSSLELGDSALYFCASSVGQGANYGYTFGSGTRLTVV.

The gene calls are TRBV6-5 and TRBJ2-7; a possible D gene is TRBD2 (5 bases). This CDR3 is built from 14 residues. The germline CDR1 and CDR2 sequences are MNHEY and SVGAGI. V was cut by 8 bases and J by 4 bases, with 18 bases left in between. The CDR3 spells CASVDRESGYEQYF. Written as DNA, the CDR3 is TGTGCCAGCGTAGACCGGGAATCGGGTTACGAGCAGTACTTC.

In DNA, the CDR3 is TGTGCCAGCAGCCAAGATCAAGGGGGCAATCAGCCCCAGCATTTT. Translating gives CASSQDQGGNQPQHF. The chain recombines TRBV4-2 with TRBJ1-5; D possibly corresponds to TRBD1 (5 bases). CDR1 and CDR2 from the germline V gene are LGHNA and YNFKEQ. The length of the CDR3 is 15 residues. V was trimmed by 0 bases and J by 2 bases, leaving 8 bases between them.

The gene calls are TRBV3-1 (or the pseudogene TRBV3-2) and TRBJ2-2; 14 bases match TRBD2. This CDR3 is 15 amino acids long. The germline CDR1 and CDR2 sequences are LGHDT and YNNKEL (reference sequence). V gave up 8 bases and J gave up 8 bases; unmatched junction bases: 7. This chain's CDR3 is CASCGTSGSWGELFF. Written as DNA, the CDR3 is TGTGCCAGCTGCGGGACTAGCGGGAGTTGGGGGGAGCTGTTTTTT.

The chain joins TRBV5-4 to TRBJ2-3; the match to TRBD2 covers 12 bases. Looked up from germline, CDR1 is SGHNT and CDR2 is YYREEE (reference sequence). Trimming cost V 0 bases and J 5 bases; bases outside gene matches: 10. This CDR3 region has 18 residues. DNA for the CDR3: TGTGCCAGCAGCTTGGATGGGTTGCTAGCGGGGGGGGGAGATACGCAGTATTTT. Its protein product is CASSLDGLLAGGGDTQYF.

The chain joins TRBV5-1 to TRBJ1-1, with TRBD1 matching 8 bases. Germline values: CDR1 SGHRS, CDR2 YFSETQ. Trimming took 3 bases from V and 1 from J; bases not matched to a gene: 14. CDR3 length: 18 amino acids. CDR3 coding DNA: TGCGCCAGCAGCTATGTATTCCGGGACAGGCAGCGGAACACTGAAGCTTTCTTT. Translating it yields CASSYVFRDRQRNTEAFF.

The chain joins TRBV6-4 to TRBJ2-1; 16 bases align to TRBD2. V shed 5 bases, J shed 5 bases, and the junction held 3 bases outside the gene matches. In germline, CDR1 is MRHNA, CDR2 SNTAGT. The CDR3 consists of 16 residues. This CDR3 reads CASSPGTSGGDNEQFF. The CDR3 DNA is TGTGCCAGCAGTCCCGGGACTAGCGGGGGGGACAATGAGCAGTTCTTC.

The chain recombines TRBV11-3 with TRBJ1-1; TRBD1 is a possible D gene (6 bases). Germline V gene lookup returns CDR1 SGHNT and CDR2 YENEEA. CDR3 length equals 14 residues. V was clipped by 5 bases and J by 0 bases, with 10 bases between them. The CDR3 region is CASSQGHMNTEAFF. The CDR3 nucleotides are TGTGCCAGCAGCCAGGGACATATGAACACTGAAGCTTTCTTT.

This clone came up once. This rearrangement joins TRBV28 to TRBJ2-3; weak D call: TRBD1 (6 bases). CDR1 MDHEN and CDR2 SYDVKM come from the germline V gene. Trimming cost V 10 bases and J 0 bases, with 14 bases left between them. CDR3 length equals 14 residues. This CDR3 reads CAIRLQGSTDTQYF. The DNA of the CDR3 is TGTGCCATCCGACTACAGGGAAGCACAGATACGCAGTATTTT.

The chain has TRBV27 and TRBJ1-1; D remains unclear. The V end was cut by 5 bases, the J end by 5 bases, with 9 bases between. Germline V gives CDR1 MNHEY, CDR2 SMNVEV (reference sequence). There are 12 residues in the CDR3. The CDR3 nucleotides read TGTGCCAGCAGTCCTCTTGGAACTGAAGCTTTCTTT. Translation gives CASSPLGTEAFF.

The chain links TRBV2 to TRBJ2-7; D is uncertain. CDR3 length: 12 amino acids. V was clipped by 8 bases and J by 2 bases, with 10 bases between them. Per the germline V gene, CDR1 is SNHLY and CDR2 is FYNNEI. The CDR3 sequence is CASSGRTYEQYF. CDR3 sequence (DNA): TGTGCCAGCTCTGGACGCACCTACGAGCAGTACTTC.

This clone was recorded a few times. The gene calls are TRBV7-9 and TRBJ2-2; D might be TRBD1 or TRBD2, each matching 5 bases. CDR3 length: 15 amino acids. Trimming left V 8 bases short and J 0 bases short, with 13 bases between. Per the germline V gene, CDR1 is SEHNR and CDR2 is FQNEAQ (reference sequence). CDR3 region: CASGTRFANTGELFF. The CDR3 DNA follows: TGTGCCAGCGGGACGAGATTCGCGAACACCGGGGAGCTGTTTTTT.

V is TRBV6-5 and J is TRBJ1-1; a weak D match, TRBD1 (6 bases). V was shortened by 5 bases and J by 3 bases, with 10 bases between the two germline ends. The germline CDR1 and CDR2 sequences are MNHEY and SVGAGI. This CDR3 is built from 13 residues. Written as DNA, the CDR3 is TGTGCCAGCAGTCTACAGGGATACACTGAAGCTTTCTTT. As protein: CASSLQGYTEAFF.

The chain is built from TRBV7-2 and TRBJ1-2, with a possible D match to TRBD1 (5 bases). CDR1 is SGHTA, CDR2 FQGNSA, per germline. Trimming stripped 5 bases from V and 2 bases from J, with 12 bases between. The CDR3 runs 14 residues. CDR3: CASSPSRDNYGYTF. CDR3 nucleotide sequence: TGTGCCAGCAGCCCATCCAGGGACAACTATGGCTACACCTTC.

The chain has TRBV25-1 and TRBJ1-3; D perhaps matches TRBD1 (6 bases). Germline CDR1 reads MGHDK; CDR2 reads SYGVNS. The ends were cut back, 7 bases at V and 0 bases at J, with 19 bases in the middle. The CDR3 is made up of 17 amino acids. CDR3 sequence: CASTSPEGVNSGNTIYF. CDR3 coding DNA: TGTGCCAGCACTTCCCCGGAGGGGGTTAACTCTGGAAACACCATATATTTT.